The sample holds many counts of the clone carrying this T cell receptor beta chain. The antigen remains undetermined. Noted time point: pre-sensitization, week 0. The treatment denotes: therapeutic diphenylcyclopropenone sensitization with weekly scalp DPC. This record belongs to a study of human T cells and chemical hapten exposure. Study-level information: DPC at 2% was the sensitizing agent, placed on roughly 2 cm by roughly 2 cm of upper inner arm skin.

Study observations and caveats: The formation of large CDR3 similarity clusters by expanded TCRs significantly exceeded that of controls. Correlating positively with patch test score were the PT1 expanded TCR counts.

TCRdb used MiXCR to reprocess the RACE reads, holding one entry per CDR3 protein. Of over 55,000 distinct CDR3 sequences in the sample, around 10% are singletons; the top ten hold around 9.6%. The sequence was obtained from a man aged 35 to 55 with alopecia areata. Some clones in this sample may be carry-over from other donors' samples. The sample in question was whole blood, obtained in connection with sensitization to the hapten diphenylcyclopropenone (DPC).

The CDR3: CASSSPRGPIALDEQYF. The CDR3 nucleotides are TGTGCCAGCAGTTCTCCTCGGGGCCCGATTGCCCTAGACGAGCAGTACTTC. V gene TRBV28 combines with J gene TRBJ2-7; D may match TRBD1 or TRBD2 (5 bases each). CDR3 length: 17 amino acids. The germline gives CDR1 MDHEN, CDR2 SYDVKM. Trimming removed 4 bases at V and 5 bases at J, with 24 bases between.